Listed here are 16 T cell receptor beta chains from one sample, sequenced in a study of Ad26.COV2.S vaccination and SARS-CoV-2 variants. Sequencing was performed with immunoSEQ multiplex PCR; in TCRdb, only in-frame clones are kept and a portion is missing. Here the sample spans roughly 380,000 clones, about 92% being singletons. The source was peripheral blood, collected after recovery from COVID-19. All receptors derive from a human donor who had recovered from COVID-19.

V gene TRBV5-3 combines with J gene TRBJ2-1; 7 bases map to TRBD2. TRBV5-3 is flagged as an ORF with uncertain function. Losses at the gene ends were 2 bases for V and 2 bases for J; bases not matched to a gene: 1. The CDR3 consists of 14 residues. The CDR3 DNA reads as TGTGCCAGAAGCTTAGCGGGGCCCTACAATGAGCAGTTCTTC. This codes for CARSLAGPYNEQFF.

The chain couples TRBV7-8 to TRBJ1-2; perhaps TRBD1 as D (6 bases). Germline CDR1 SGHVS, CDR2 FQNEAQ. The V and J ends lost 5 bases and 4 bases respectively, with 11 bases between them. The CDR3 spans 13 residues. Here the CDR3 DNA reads TGTGCCAGCAGCCAGGGACAAGTCTATGGCTACACCTTC. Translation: CASSQGQVYGYTF.

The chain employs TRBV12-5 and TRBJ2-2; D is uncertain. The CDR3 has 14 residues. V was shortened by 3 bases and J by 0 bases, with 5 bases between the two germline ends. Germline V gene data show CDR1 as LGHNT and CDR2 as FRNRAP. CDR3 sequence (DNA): TGTGCTAGTGGTTTTCTGCCGAACACCGGGGAGCTGTTTTTT. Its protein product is CASGFLPNTGELFF.

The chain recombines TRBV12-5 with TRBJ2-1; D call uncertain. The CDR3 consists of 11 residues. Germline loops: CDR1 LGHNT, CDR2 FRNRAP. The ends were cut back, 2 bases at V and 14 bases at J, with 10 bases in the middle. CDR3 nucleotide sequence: TGTGCTAGTGGTTTGAGGCAGGCCAAGTTCTTC. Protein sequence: CASGLRQAKFF. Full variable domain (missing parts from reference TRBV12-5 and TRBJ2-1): DARVTQTPRHKVTEMGQEVTMRCQPILGHNTVFWYRQTMMQGLELLAYFRNRAPLDDSGMPKDRFSAEMPDATLATLKIQPSEPRDSAVYFCASGLRQAKFFGPGTRLTVL.

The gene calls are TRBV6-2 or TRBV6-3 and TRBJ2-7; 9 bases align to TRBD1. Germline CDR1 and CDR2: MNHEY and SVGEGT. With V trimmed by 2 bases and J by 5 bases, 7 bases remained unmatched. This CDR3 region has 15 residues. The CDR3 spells CASSYAGTGINEQYF. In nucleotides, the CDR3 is TGTGCCAGCAGTTACGCAGGGACAGGGATTAACGAGCAGTACTTC.

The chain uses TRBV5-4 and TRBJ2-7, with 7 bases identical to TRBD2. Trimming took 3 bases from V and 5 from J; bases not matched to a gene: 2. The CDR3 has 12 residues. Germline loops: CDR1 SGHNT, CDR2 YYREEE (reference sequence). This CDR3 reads CASSWGGNEQYF. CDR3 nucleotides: TGTGCCAGCAGCTGGGGAGGGAACGAGCAGTACTTC.

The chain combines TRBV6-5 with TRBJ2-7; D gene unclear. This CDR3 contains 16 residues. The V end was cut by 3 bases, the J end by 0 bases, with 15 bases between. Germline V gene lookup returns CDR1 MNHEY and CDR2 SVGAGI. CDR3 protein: CASSYGTSSSSYEQYF. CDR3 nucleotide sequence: TGTGCCAGCAGTTATGGAACATCCAGCAGCTCCTACGAGCAGTACTTC.

CDR3 nucleotide sequence: TGTGCCAGCAGCTTAGTCGGCAATTTCTACGAGCAGTACTTC. It is translated as CASSLVGNFYEQYF. This chain connects TRBV7-8 to TRBJ2-7, with D uncertain. With 1 base removed from V and 3 bases from J, the gap between germline ends came to 10 bases. The CDR3 has 14 amino acids. The V gene's germline CDR1 is SGHVS and CDR2 FQNEAQ.

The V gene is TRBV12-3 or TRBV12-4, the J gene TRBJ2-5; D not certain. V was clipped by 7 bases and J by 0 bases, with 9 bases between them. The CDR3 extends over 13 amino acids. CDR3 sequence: CASTQRYQETQYF. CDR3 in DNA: TGTGCCAGCACACAAAGGTACCAAGAGACCCAGTACTTC.

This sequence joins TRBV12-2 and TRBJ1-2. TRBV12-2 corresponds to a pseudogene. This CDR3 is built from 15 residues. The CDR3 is CATPPGHGQNYGYTF. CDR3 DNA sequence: TGTGCAACCCCCCCCGGGCACGGCCAGAACTATGGCTACACCTTC.

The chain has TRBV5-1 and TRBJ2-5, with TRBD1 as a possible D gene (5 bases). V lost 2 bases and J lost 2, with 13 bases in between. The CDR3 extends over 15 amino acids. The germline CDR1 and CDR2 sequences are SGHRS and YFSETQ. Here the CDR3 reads CASSLSSRQQETQYF. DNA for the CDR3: TGCGCCAGCAGCTTATCGTCGCGACAGCAAGAGACCCAGTACTTC.

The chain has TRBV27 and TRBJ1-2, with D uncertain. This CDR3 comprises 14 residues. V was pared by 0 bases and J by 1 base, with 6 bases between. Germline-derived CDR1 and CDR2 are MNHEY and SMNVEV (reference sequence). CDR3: CASSLSPINYGYTF. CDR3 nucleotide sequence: TGTGCCAGCAGTTTATCCCCGATTAACTATGGCTACACCTTC.

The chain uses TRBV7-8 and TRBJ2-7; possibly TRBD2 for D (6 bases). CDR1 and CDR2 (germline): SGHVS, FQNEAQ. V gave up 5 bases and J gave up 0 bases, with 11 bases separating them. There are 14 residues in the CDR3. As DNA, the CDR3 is TGTGCCAGCAGCCCCCCGGGGGTCTCCTACGAGCAGTACTTC. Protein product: CASSPPGVSYEQYF. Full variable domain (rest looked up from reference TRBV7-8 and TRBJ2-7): GAGVSQSPRYKVAKRGQDVALRCDPISGHVSLFWYQQALGQGPEFLTYFQNEAQLDKSGLPSDRFFAERPEGSVSTLKIQRTQQEDSAVYLCASSPPGVSYEQYFGPGTRLTVT.

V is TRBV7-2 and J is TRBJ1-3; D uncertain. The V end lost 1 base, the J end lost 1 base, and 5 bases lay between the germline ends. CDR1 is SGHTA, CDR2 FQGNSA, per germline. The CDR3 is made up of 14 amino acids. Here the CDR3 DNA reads TGTGCCAGCAGCTTAGGGGTTTCTGGAAACACCATATATTTT. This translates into CASSLGVSGNTIYF.

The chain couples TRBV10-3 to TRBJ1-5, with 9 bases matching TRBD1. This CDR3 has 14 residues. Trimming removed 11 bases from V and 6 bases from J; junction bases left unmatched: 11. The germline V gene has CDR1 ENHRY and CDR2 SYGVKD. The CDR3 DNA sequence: TGTGCCCTAAGGACAGGGGAAGGCAGTCAGCCCCAGCATTTT. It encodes CALRTGEGSQPQHF.

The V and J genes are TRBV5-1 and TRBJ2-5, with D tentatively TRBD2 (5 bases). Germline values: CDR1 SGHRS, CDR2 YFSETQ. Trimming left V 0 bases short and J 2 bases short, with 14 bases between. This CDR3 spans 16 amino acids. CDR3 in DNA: TGCGCCAGCAGCTTGGGCCCTAGCTTGGTTCAAGAGACCCAGTACTTC. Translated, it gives CASSLGPSLVQETQYF.